The sequence of this T cell receptor beta chain was determined in a study of read filtering for tumor transcriptome and immune sequencing. In the study overall: TCR-mapped reads were about 4.05 to 11 million with IR-seq versus roughly 80 to 1,300 with RNA-seq. Study observations and caveats: Single-read clonotypes: 80% to 90% of IR-seq clonotypes (around 3.6% of reads), around three quarters of RNA-seq clonotypes (roughly 49% of reads).

From roughly 400 ng of RNA, a library with molecular barcoded alpha/delta and beta/gamma adaptors was made. TCRdb reanalysed the reads using MiXCR and keeps one entry per CDR3 protein. The table lists about 86,000 distinct CDR3 sequences, around an eighth of them singletons. At least ten counts were recorded for this clonotype. Its target is not known. The TCR originated in a donor at least 40 years old with multiple myeloma. Sequenced material: a population of CD138-negative cells sorted from bone marrow.

The CDR3 protein is CAISESGETGGNIQYF. Here the CDR3 DNA reads TGTGCCATCAGTGAGTCGGGGGAGACAGGGGGAAACATTCAGTACTTC. The chain uses TRBV10-3 and TRBJ2-4; 9 bases are a match to TRBD1. The junction had 6 bases not matched to a gene; V was cut back by 0 bases and J by 6 bases. This CDR3 spans 16 amino acids. CDR1 ENHRY and CDR2 SYGVKD come from the germline V gene.